This passage covers 3 T cell receptor beta chains from one sample sequenced in a study of post-analysis software for immune sequencing data. Study results and caveats: A handful of TRBV segments appeared more often in patients than in controls, and TRBV5-6, TRBV5-1 and TRBV20-1 were among these.

Incorporated into the TCR beta cDNA libraries were unique molecular identifiers, which served to reduce PCR and sequencing biases. TCRdb itself ran the PCR reads through MiXCR, one entry per CDR3 protein. The sample contains roughly 600,000 distinct CDR3 sequences, 44% of which appear only once. These receptors have no identified antigens. The sample consisted of blood. Receptors originate from a girl between 10 and 17 years old with multiple sclerosis.

The rearrangement uses TRBV12-3 or TRBV12-4 and TRBJ2-1; 8 positions match TRBD1. V shed 4 bases and J 0 bases; nucleotides not matched to a gene: 8. CDR3 length equals 17 residues. CDR3 amino acids: CASSSTRDRSSYNEQFF. The CDR3 nucleotides are TGTGCCAGCAGTTCAACCCGGGACAGGAGCTCCTACAATGAGCAGTTCTTC.

This chain joins TRBV12-3 or TRBV12-4 and TRBJ1-2, with D possibly matching TRBD1 (5 bases). V was pared by 2 bases and J by 6 bases, with 10 bases between. This CDR3 contains 13 residues. The DNA for the CDR3 is TGTGCCAGCAGTTTAATCCAGGGTCATGGCTACACCTTC. Residues: CASSLIQGHGYTF.

The rearrangement uses TRBV4-1 and TRBJ1-2, with D unresolved. Germline V lookup: CDR1 MGHRA, CDR2 YSYEKL. The CDR3 runs to 12 residues. V was shortened by 1 base and J by 8 bases, with 8 bases between the two germline ends. The DNA of the CDR3 is TGCGCCAGCAGCCAAGGGGGTTCCGGCTACACCTTC. It yields the protein CASSQGGSGYTF.